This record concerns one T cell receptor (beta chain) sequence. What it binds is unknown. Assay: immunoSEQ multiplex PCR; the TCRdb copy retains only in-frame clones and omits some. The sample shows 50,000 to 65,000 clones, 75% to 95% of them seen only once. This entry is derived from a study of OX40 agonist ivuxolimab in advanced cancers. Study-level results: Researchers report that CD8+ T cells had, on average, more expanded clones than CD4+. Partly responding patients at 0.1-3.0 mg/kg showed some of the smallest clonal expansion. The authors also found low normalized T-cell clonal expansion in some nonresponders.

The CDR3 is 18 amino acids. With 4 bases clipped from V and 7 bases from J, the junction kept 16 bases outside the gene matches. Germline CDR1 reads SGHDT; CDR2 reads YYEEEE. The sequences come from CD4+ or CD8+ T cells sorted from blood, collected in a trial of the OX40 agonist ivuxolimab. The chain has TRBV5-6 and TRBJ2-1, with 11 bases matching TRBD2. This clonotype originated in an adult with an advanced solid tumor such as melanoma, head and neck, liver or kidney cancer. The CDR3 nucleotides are TGTGCCAGCAGCCCAGTAGCGGGAGGGCCGAGACGTGGGAATGAGCAGTTCTTC. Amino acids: CASSPVAGGPRRGNEQFF.